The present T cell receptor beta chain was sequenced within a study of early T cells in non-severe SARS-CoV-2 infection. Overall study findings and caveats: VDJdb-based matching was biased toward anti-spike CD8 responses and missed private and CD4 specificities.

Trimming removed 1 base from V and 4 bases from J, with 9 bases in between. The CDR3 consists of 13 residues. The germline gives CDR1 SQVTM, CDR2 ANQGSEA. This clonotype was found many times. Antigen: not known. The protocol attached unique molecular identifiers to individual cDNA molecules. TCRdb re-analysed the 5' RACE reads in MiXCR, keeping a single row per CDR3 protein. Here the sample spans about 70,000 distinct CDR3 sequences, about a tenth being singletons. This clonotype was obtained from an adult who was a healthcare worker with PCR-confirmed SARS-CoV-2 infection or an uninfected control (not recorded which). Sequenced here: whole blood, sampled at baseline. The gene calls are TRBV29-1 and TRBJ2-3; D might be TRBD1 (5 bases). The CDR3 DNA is TGCAGCGTTGAAGTCCACAGGCCAGATACGCAGTATTTT. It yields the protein CSVEVHRPDTQYF.